The 28 T cell receptor beta chains reported below all come from one sample, sequenced in a study of cytomegalovirus exposure and HLA in healthy donors. TCRdb's table, derived via immunoSEQ multiplex PCR, lists solely in-frame clones and lacks some. Altogether 100,000 to 150,000 clones are present, roughly 87% being singletons, with the ten largest covering approximately 1.2%. The sample taken for sequencing was PBMCs. These receptors originate from a woman between 18 and 29 years old in good health and CMV-seronegative.

The chain has TRBV11-2 and TRBJ1-4; 7 positions match TRBD1. The germline V gene has CDR1 SGHAT and CDR2 FQNNGV. V shed 1 base and J 4 bases; nucleotides not matched to a gene: 6. The CDR3 loop spans 16 amino acids. The CDR3 protein is CASSLGPGTVNEKLFF. Written as DNA, the CDR3 is TGTGCCAGCAGCTTAGGCCCCGGGACAGTTAATGAAAAACTGTTTTTT.

The chain uses TRBV7-2 and TRBJ2-4; perhaps TRBD2 as D (6 bases). The ends were cut back, 5 bases at V and 15 bases at J, with 17 bases in the middle. The CDR3 covers 12 residues. Looked up from germline, CDR1 is SGHTA and CDR2 is FQGNSA. CDR3 region: CASSPPWEALYF. The CDR3 coding sequence is TGTGCCAGCAGCCCCCCGTGGGAGGCACTGTACTTC.

The chain joins TRBV7-3 to TRBJ2-3; TRBD1 agrees at 7 bases. J lost 5 bases, V lost 4 bases, and 15 bases had no gene match. The germline V gene has CDR1 SGHTA and CDR2 FQGTGA. The CDR3 is 17 residues long. The DNA of the CDR3 is TGTGCCAGCAGCTCCCTACCGGGACAGTTCATGCAAGATACGCAGTATTTT. Residues: CASSSLPGQFMQDTQYF.

The rearrangement uses TRBV7-2 and TRBJ2-7; 8 bases fit TRBD2. CDR3 size: 15 residues. V lost 1 base and J lost 3; bases outside the gene matches: 5. Germline V gives CDR1 SGHTA, CDR2 FQGNSA. CDR3 residues: CASSLDGLALYEQYF. In DNA, the CDR3 is TGTGCCAGCAGCTTAGATGGACTAGCCCTCTACGAGCAGTACTTC.

The V and J genes are TRBV11-2 and TRBJ2-7; TRBD2 aligns across 12 bases. With 2 bases clipped from V and 7 bases from J, the junction kept 6 bases outside the gene matches. CDR1 is SGHAT, CDR2 FQNNGV, per germline. This CDR3 region has 15 residues. The CDR3 reads CASSLPSGGAREQYF. CDR3 in DNA: TGTGCCAGCAGCTTACCTAGCGGGGGGGCTCGAGAGCAGTACTTC.

V gene TRBV5-1 combines with J gene TRBJ2-2, with TRBD1 matching 11 bases. J lost 5 bases, V lost 4 bases, and 10 bases had no gene match. The CDR3 is made up of 17 amino acids. In germline, CDR1 is SGHRS, CDR2 YFSETQ. CDR3 in DNA: TGCGCCAGCAGCCTACGTTCCGGGACAGGGGGGACCGGGGAGCTGTTTTTT. Translation gives CASSLRSGTGGTGELFF. The whole variable domain, remainder taken from reference TRBV5-1 and TRBJ2-2, is KAGVTQTPRYLIKTRGQQVTLSCSPISGHRSVSWYQQTPGQGLQFLFEYFSETQRNKGNFPGRFSGRQFSNSRSEMNVSTLELGDSALYLCASSLRSGTGGTGELFFGEGSRLTVL.

The chain combines TRBV5-4 with TRBJ1-1, with D possibly being TRBD1 (5 bases). The germline CDR1 and CDR2 sequences are SGHNT and YYREEE (reference sequence). The CDR3 is 18 amino acids. The germline V and J ends were trimmed by 0 bases and 0 bases, with 18 bases remaining between them. The CDR3 here is CASSLGQGAASLNTEAFF. DNA of the CDR3: TGTGCCAGCAGCTTGGGACAAGGGGCAGCCTCCTTGAACACTGAAGCTTTCTTT. Full variable domain (remainder filled in from reference TRBV5-4 and TRBJ1-1): ETGVTQSPTHLIKTRGQQVTLRCSSQSGHNTVSWYQQALGQGPQFIFQYYREEENGRGNFPPRFSGLQFPNYSSELNVNALELDDSALYLCASSLGQGAASLNTEAFFGQGTRLTVV.

V and J are TRBV10-3 and TRBJ1-5; 11 bases fit TRBD1. The germline V gene has CDR1 ENHRY and CDR2 SYGVKD. The CDR3 length is 12 residues. Germline trimming cut 10 bases from V and 6 bases from J; bases unmatched to any gene: 2. CDR3 in DNA: TGTGCCAACGGACAGGGGGCTCAGCCCCAGCATTTT. Encoded protein: CANGQGAQPQHF.

The rearrangement links TRBV19 to TRBJ2-3, with 10 bases aligning to TRBD2. CDR1 is LNHDA and CDR2 is SQIVND in the germline V gene (reference sequence). With 6 bases clipped from V and 0 bases from J, the junction kept 9 bases outside the gene matches. This CDR3 contains 17 residues. The DNA for the CDR3 is TGTGCCAGTAGATGGGGAGGGACTAGCGAGAGCACAGATACGCAGTATTTT. It specifies CASRWGGTSESTDTQYF.

The V and J genes are TRBV18 and TRBJ2-7; D may be TRBD1 (5 bases). Trimming removed 2 bases at V and 5 bases at J, with 16 bases between. CDR3 length equals 15 residues. The germline CDR1 and CDR2 sequences are KGHSH and LQKENI. In DNA, the CDR3 is TGTGCCAGCTCACCAATTTTGGCAGGGTACGACGAGCAGTACTTC. Protein sequence: CASSPILAGYDEQYF.

This clone was seen more than once but under ten times. The DNA of the CDR3 is TGCGCCAGCTGCTATAATAGCGGGGGCCGGGAGACCCAGTACTTC. Protein sequence: CASCYNSGGRETQYF. The rearrangement uses TRBV5-1 and TRBJ2-5, with 9 bases identical to TRBD2. Germline V lookup: CDR1 SGHRS, CDR2 YFSETQ. This CDR3 comprises 15 residues. J was trimmed by 5 bases and V by 7 bases; bases with no gene match: 12. Using reference TRBV5-1 and TRBJ2-5 for the parts outside the CDR3, the full variable domain is KAGVTQTPRYLIKTRGQQVTLSCSPISGHRSVSWYQQTPGQGLQFLFEYFSETQRNKGNFPGRFSGRQFSNSRSEMNVSTLELGDSALYLCASCYNSGGRETQYFGPGTRLLVL.

A single count supports this clone. The gene calls are TRBV6-1 and TRBJ1-5; a possible D gene is TRBD1 (5 bases). Between the trimmed V and J ends, which lost 1 base and 5 bases, there was a span of 6 bases. Per the germline V gene, CDR1 is MNHNS and CDR2 is SASEGT. This CDR3 spans 13 amino acids. Here the CDR3 DNA reads TGTGCCAGCAGTGAAGAAGGGGATCAGCCCCAGCATTTT. Its translation is CASSEEGDQPQHF.

V gene TRBV19 combines with J gene TRBJ2-3; 12 positions match TRBD2. Germline assignment: CDR1 LNHDA and CDR2 SQIVND (reference sequence). CDR3 length: 16 residues. Unmatched junction bases numbered 6, after V lost 4 bases and J lost 4 bases. The CDR3 DNA sequence: TGTGCCAGTAGTACCAGACTAGCGGGGGTGGCAGATACGCAGTATTTT. It encodes CASSTRLAGVADTQYF.

J is TRBJ1-1 and V is TRBV5-4; D perhaps matches TRBD1 (5 bases). Germline V gene sequence: CDR1 SGHNT, CDR2 YYREEE (reference sequence). The CDR3 covers 14 residues. Trimming left V 5 bases short and J 1 base short, with 12 bases between. The CDR3 reads CASSPDSTNTEAFF. The CDR3 bases are TGTGCCAGCAGTCCCGACAGTACGAACACTGAAGCTTTCTTT.

The V and J genes are TRBV19 and TRBJ1-1; possible D gene TRBD1, 6 bases. The germline V gene has CDR1 LNHDA and CDR2 SQIVND (reference sequence). The CDR3 has 15 residues. V lost 4 bases and J lost 0, with 12 bases in between. The CDR3, as DNA: TGTGCCAGTAGTACTCCGGGACACCTGAACACTGAAGCTTTCTTT. It translates to CASSTPGHLNTEAFF. Complete variable domain (other parts from reference TRBV19 and TRBJ1-1): DGGITQSPKYLFRKEGQNVTLSCEQNLNHDAMYWYRQDPGQGLRLIYYSQIVNDFQKGDIAEGYSVSREKKESFPLTVTSAQKNPTAFYLCASSTPGHLNTEAFFGQGTRLTVV.

The genes are TRBV21-1 and TRBJ2-7; TRBD1, as called in the table, went unchecked against the DNA. TRBV21-1 corresponds to a pseudogene. CDR3 length equals 16 residues. DNA of the CDR3: TGTGCCAGCAGCAAATCAGACAGGGAACCAACCCACGAGCAGTACTTC. Its translation is CASSKSDREPTHEQYF.

The chain carries TRBV27 and TRBJ2-7; no reliable D call. Trimming shortened V by 1 base and J by 5 bases, and 12 bases separated the two germline ends. This CDR3 region has 14 residues. From germline, CDR1 is MNHEY and CDR2 SMNVEV (reference sequence). The CDR3 DNA is TGTGCCAGCAGTTTATTCGCCCGGTCACACGAGCAGTACTTC. Its translation: CASSLFARSHEQYF.

The rearrangement joins TRBV29-1 to TRBJ1-1, with 7 bases that match TRBD1. Germline lookup yields CDR1 SQVTM and CDR2 ANQGSEA. J gave up 8 bases and V 6 bases, and 6 bases lay outside the gene matches. The CDR3 has 11 residues. DNA for the CDR3: TGCAGCGTCGCGGGGACAGACGAAGCTTTCTTT. Residues: CSVAGTDEAFF. The variable domain in full, completed from reference TRBV29-1 and TRBJ1-1, reads SAVISQKPSRDICQRGTSLTIQCQVDSQVTMMFWYRQQPGQSLTLIATANQGSEATYESGFVIDKFPISRPNLTFSTLTVSNMSPEDSSIYLCSVAGTDEAFFGQGTRLTVV.

V usage is TRBV2 and J usage is TRBJ1-1; D call uncertain. Germline V CDR1 and CDR2: SNHLY, FYNNEI. V was pared by 1 base and J by 4 bases, with 7 bases between. The CDR3 is 13 amino acids. The CDR3 DNA follows: TGTGCCAGCAGTGAAGAAGAGGGCACTGAAGCTTTCTTT. Translated, it gives CASSEEEGTEAFF.

The CDR3 bases are TGTGCCAGCGGACAGGGGCACAATCAGCCCCAGCATTTT. Translating it yields CASGQGHNQPQHF. The chain recombines TRBV27 with TRBJ1-5; 9 nucleotides match TRBD1. V gave up 8 bases and J gave up 3 bases; unmatched junction bases: 2. The CDR3 is 13 residues long. Per germline, CDR1 MNHEY and CDR2 SMNVEV (reference sequence).

The gene calls are TRBV27 and TRBJ2-1; 10 bases line up with TRBD1. The CDR3 extends over 16 amino acids. Germline V lookup: CDR1 MNHEY, CDR2 SMNVEV (reference sequence). Losses at the gene ends were 4 bases for V and 2 bases for J; bases not matched to a gene: 5. CDR3 protein: CASSSWDRGPYNEQFF. The CDR3 DNA is TGTGCCAGCAGTTCATGGGACAGGGGACCCTACAATGAGCAGTTCTTC.

V gene TRBV29-1 combines with J gene TRBJ2-1, with D possibly being TRBD2 (6 bases). V gave up 4 bases and J gave up 7 bases, with 11 bases separating them. CDR3 length: 12 amino acids. Germline V gene data show CDR1 as SQVTM and CDR2 as ANQGSEA. The CDR3 sequence is CSVGGAGNEQFF. CDR3 nucleotides: TGCAGCGTTGGCGGGGCCGGGAATGAGCAGTTCTTC.

This chain joins TRBV5-1 and TRBJ2-1, with 11 nucleotides matching TRBD2. This CDR3 is built from 15 residues. CDR1 is SGHRS and CDR2 is YFSETQ in the germline V gene. After removal of 6 bases from V and 7 bases from J, the junction contained 9 bases not matched to a gene. The CDR3 loop reads CASNSLAGGPNEQFF. In DNA, the CDR3 is TGCGCCAGCAACTCTTTAGCGGGGGGGCCGAATGAGCAGTTCTTC.

This clone was seen a single time. V usage is TRBV7-9 and J usage is TRBJ2-7; 10 bases align to TRBD1. J gave up 4 bases and V 5 bases, and 8 bases lay outside the gene matches. Germline V lookup: CDR1 SEHNR, CDR2 FQNEAQ (reference sequence). The CDR3 contains 15 residues. The CDR3 sequence is CASSAGQGPGYEQYF. For the CDR3, the DNA is TGTGCCAGCAGCGCGGGACAGGGGCCTGGATACGAGCAGTACTTC.

CDR3 DNA: TGTGCTAGTGGGCCGACAGGGAATAGCAATCAGCCCCAGCATTTT. It specifies CASGPTGNSNQPQHF. This chain links TRBV12-5 with TRBJ1-5, with 7 bases matching TRBD1. This CDR3 has 15 amino acids. The ends lost 6 bases at V and 0 bases at J; junction bases unmatched: 5. CDR1 and CDR2 from the germline V gene are LGHNT and FRNRAP.

The chain joins TRBV5-8 to TRBJ1-5; maybe TRBD1 (5 bases). This CDR3 comprises 15 residues. CDR1 is SGHTS, CDR2 YDEGEE, per germline. V dropped 4 bases and J dropped 3 bases, with 14 bases sitting between them. CDR3 DNA sequence: TGTGCCAGCAGCATGAGCGGGACGCTCAATCAGCCCCAGCATTTT. Amino acid sequence: CASSMSGTLNQPQHF.

The genes are TRBV5-1 and TRBJ2-3, with D perhaps matching TRBD1 (6 bases). This CDR3 has 13 amino acids. The V and J ends lost 4 bases and 5 bases respectively, with 11 bases between them. Per germline, CDR1 SGHRS and CDR2 YFSETQ. CDR3 bases: TGCGCCAGCAGCCCCGGACAGCAAGATACGCAGTATTTT. Translated, it gives CASSPGQQDTQYF.

This clone has a single count. The CDR3 bases are TGTGCCAGCAGCAAAGGGACAGGGATCGCCAATGAGCAGTTCTTC. It encodes CASSKGTGIANEQFF. The chain is built from TRBV7-3 and TRBJ2-1; 9 bases agree with TRBD1. V dropped 5 bases and J dropped 6; count of bases not matched to a gene: 8. The CDR3 spans 15 residues. Germline CDR1 and CDR2: SGHTA and FQGTGA.